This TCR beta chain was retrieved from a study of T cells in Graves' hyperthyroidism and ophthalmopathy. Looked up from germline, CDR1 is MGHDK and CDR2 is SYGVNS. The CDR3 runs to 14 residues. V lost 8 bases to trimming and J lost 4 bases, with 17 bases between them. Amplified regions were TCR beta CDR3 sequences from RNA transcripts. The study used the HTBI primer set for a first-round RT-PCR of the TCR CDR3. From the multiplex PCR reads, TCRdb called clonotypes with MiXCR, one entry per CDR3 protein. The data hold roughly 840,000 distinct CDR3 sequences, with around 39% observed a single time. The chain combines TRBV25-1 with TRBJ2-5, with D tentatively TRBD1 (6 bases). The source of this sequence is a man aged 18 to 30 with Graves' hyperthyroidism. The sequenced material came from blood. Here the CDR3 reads CASGKQGRGETQYF. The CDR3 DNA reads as TGTGCCAGCGGTAAACAGGGTCGAGGAGAGACCCAGTACTTC.